This is a list of T cell receptor beta chains from one sample in a study of blood T cells in healthy people across ages. TCRdb analysed the 5' RACE reads with MiXCR anew, one entry per CDR3 protein. Among 1.5 million to 2 million distinct CDR3 sequences listed, just under 50% were seen once. The sample consisted of blood. The receptor set was obtained from a woman in her forties in good health. Each CDR3 is given with its conserved first and last residue.

v_gene	j_gene	CDR3aa
TRBV3-1	TRBJ1-2	CASSPHVVEPGYGYTF
TRBV29-1	TRBJ2-5	CSVLTPGAEQYF
TRBV27	TRBJ2-1	CASRYFPEDEQFF
TRBV6-5	NA	CASKVAGSSYNEQYF
TRBV6-2/TRBV6-3	TRBJ1-2	CASSETGFDGYTF
TRBV4-3	TRBJ1-2	CASSQGRGRGYTF
TRBV12-3/TRBV12-4	TRBJ2-7	CASSLEQGIYEQYF
TRBV6-5	TRBJ1-5	CASRLDRADNQPQHF
TRBV7-9	TRBJ2-1	CASSANSGHNEQFF
TRBV4-1	TRBJ2-7	CASSQIRGQVYEQYF
TRBV12-3/TRBV12-4	TRBJ2-5	CASSGNAGGRETQYF
TRBV28	TRBJ1-2	CASGGSVVSRGYTF
TRBV29-1	TRBJ2-3	CSVEDPQSQDTQYF
TRBV7-8	TRBJ1-1	CASSSQGLGTEAFF
TRBV7-2	TRBJ2-1	CASSSFRGSEQFF
TRBV13	TRBJ2-1	CASSISGGENEQFF
TRBV27	TRBJ2-1	CASSFRTGYGGGSSYNEQFF
TRBV20-1	TRBJ2-1	CSALLHVKNEQFF
TRBV20-1	TRBJ2-1	CSARHRGGDYNEQFF
TRBV19	TRBJ2-3	CASSPDRVGTDTQYF
TRBV12-3/TRBV12-4	TRBJ1-5	CASSLAISSNQPQHF
TRBV5-1	TRBJ2-3	CASSSRLAREGTDTQYF
TRBV28	TRBJ2-3	CASSLFERATTDTQYF
TRBV7-2	TRBJ2-3	CASSSLTGGTSTDTQYF
TRBV28	TRBJ2-1	CASRLRDRGYNEQFF
TRBV24-1	TRBJ2-3	CATSDQGLYTDTQYF
TRBV6-2/TRBV6-3	TRBJ1-2	CASKDPMEGYTF
TRBV5-1	TRBJ2-7	CASSFQGRVYEQYF
TRBV7-2	TRBJ2-5	CASSRHTGVQETQYF
TRBV27	TRBJ2-1	CASSLSRESGWTYNEQFF
TRBV11-1	TRBJ2-3	CASSFQAGGLGDTQYF
TRBV28	TRBJ1-1	CASSGLPYTEAFF
TRBV18	NA	CASSPGTPSSAYEQYF
TRBV20-1	TRBJ2-4	CRARDQGDNVAKNIQYF
TRBV20-1	TRBJ1-2	CGARDDLAGTDGYTF
TRBV15	TRBJ2-3	CATSRDWELAGGPHTQYF
TRBV7-2	TRBJ2-1	CASSLNSGATGEQFF
TRBV6-5	TRBJ2-1	CASSYSRTGIGEQFF
TRBV15	TRBJ2-1	CATSRETGDEQFF
TRBV21-1	TRBJ1-5	CASSIPREGNQPQHF